Below, one TCR beta chain is given with its context. Its antigen is still unknown. While unrecorded immune exposures were likely, the donors were nominally healthy when sampled. The CDR3 is 11 residues long. V was cut by 9 bases and J by 2 bases, with 6 bases left in between. Per germline, CDR1 SGHKS and CDR2 YYEKEE (reference sequence). A multiplex PCR was run with 60 Vbeta primers and 13 Jbeta primers. The table came from immunoSEQ multiplex PCR; TCRdb's copy has only in-frame clones and leaves some out. This table has 160,000 or so clones, roughly 80% appearing once. These data are taken from a study of cytomegalovirus exposure and HLA in healthy donors. The study's findings and limits: It is likely that the observed cluster of highly shared sequence variants was a sequencing artifact. Relative to equally common others, HLA-associated TCR beta chains showed greater clonal expansion in a later analysis.

This chain links TRBV5-5 with TRBJ2-1; D remains unclear. The sample was PBMCs. This receptor was obtained from a male donor in good health and CMV-seronegative. The CDR3 bases are TGTGCCATTCAAACCTACAATGAGCAGTTCTTC. The encoded protein is CAIQTYNEQFF.